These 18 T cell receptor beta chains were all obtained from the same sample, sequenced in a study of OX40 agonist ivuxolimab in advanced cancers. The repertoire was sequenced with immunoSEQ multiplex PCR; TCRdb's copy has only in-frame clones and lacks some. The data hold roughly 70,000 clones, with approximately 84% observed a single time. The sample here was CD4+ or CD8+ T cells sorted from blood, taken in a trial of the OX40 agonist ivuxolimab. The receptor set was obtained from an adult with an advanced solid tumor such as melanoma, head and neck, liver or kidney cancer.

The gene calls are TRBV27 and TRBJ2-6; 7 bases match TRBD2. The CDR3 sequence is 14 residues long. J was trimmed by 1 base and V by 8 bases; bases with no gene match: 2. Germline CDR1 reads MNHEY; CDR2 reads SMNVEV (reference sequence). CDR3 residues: CASGRASGANVLTF. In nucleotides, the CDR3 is TGTGCCAGCGGGAGGGCATCTGGGGCCAACGTCCTGACTTTC.

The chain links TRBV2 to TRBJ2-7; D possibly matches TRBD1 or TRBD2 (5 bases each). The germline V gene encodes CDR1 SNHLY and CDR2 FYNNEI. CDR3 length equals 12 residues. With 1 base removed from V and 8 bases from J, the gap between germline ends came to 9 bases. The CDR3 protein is CASSEGADKQYF. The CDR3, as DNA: TGTGCCAGCAGTGAAGGAGCGGACAAGCAGTACTTC.

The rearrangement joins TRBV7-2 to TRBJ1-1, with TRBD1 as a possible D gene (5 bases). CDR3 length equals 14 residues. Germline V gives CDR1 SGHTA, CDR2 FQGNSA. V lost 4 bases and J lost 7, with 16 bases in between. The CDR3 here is CASSSSTANVEAFF. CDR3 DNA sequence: TGTGCCAGCAGCTCGTCGACAGCCAACGTTGAAGCTTTCTTT.

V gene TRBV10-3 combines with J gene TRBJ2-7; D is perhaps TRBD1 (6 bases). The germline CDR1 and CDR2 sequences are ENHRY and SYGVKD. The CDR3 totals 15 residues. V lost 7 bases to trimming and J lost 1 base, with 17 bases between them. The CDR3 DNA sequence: TGTGCCATCACCGACGGGCCAGGGACATCCTACGAGCAGTACTTC. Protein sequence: CAITDGPGTSYEQYF.

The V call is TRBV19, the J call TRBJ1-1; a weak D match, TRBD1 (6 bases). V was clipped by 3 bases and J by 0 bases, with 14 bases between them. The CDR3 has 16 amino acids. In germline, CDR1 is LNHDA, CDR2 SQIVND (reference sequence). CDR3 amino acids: CASSMIPGAMNTEAFF. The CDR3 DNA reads TGTGCCAGTAGTATGATCCCAGGGGCCATGAACACTGAAGCTTTCTTT.

The CDR3 spells CASSEVGTAYGYTF. CDR3 nucleotides: TGTGCCAGCAGTGAGGTTGGGACTGCCTATGGCTACACCTTC. The chain uses TRBV25-1 and TRBJ1-2, with D tentatively TRBD1 (5 bases). Germline CDR1 reads MGHDK; CDR2 reads SYGVNS. The CDR3 contains 14 residues. Trimming removed 3 bases at V and 4 bases at J, with 12 bases between.

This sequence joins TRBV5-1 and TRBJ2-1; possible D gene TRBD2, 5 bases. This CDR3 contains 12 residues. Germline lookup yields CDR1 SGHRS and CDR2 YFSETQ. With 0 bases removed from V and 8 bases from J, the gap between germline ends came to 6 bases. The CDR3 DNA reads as TGCGCCAGCAGCTTGGGACTATATGAGCAGTTCTTC. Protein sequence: CASSLGLYEQFF.

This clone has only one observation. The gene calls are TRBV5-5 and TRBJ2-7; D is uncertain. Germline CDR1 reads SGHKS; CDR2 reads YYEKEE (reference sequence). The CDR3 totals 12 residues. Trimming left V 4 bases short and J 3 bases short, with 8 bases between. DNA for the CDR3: TGTGCCAGCAGCCTCGACCACTACGAGCAGTACTTC. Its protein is CASSLDHYEQYF.

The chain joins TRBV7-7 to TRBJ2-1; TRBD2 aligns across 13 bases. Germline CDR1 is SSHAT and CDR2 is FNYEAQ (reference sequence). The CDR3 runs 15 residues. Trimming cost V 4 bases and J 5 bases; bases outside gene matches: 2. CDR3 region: CASSSGLAGDNEQFF. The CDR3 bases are TGTGCCAGCAGCTCCGGACTAGCGGGGGACAATGAGCAGTTCTTC.

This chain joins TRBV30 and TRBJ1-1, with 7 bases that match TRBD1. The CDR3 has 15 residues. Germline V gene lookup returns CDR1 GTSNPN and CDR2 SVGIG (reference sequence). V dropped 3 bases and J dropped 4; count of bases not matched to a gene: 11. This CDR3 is CAWSPHRGGVTEAFF. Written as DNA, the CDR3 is TGTGCCTGGAGCCCGCACCGAGGGGGCGTCACTGAAGCTTTCTTT.

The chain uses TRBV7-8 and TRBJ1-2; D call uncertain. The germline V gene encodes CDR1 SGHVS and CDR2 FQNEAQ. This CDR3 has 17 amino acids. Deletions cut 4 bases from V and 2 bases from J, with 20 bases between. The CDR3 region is CASSYRVSIARNYGYTF. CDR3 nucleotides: TGTGCCAGCAGCTATAGGGTCTCTATAGCCCGCAACTATGGCTACACCTTC.

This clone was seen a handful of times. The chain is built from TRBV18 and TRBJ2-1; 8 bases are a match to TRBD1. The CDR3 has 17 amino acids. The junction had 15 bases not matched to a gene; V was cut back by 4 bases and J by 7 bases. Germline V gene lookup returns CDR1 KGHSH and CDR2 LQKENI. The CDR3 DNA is TGTGCCAGCTCACTCCTTCTCAAGGACAGGGTTCGAAATGAGCAGTTCTTC. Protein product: CASSLLLKDRVRNEQFF.

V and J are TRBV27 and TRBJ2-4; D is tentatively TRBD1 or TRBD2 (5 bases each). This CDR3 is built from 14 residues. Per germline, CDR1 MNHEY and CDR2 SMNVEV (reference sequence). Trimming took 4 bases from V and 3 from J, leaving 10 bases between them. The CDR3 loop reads CASSWGTGKNIQYF. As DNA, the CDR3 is TGTGCCAGCAGTTGGGGGACCGGCAAAAACATTCAGTACTTC.

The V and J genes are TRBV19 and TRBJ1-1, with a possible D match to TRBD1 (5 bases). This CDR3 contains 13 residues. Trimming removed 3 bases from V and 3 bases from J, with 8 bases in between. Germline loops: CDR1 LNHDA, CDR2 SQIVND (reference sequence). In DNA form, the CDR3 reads TGTGCCAGTAGTATCCAGGGAGACACTGAAGCTTTCTTT. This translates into CASSIQGDTEAFF.

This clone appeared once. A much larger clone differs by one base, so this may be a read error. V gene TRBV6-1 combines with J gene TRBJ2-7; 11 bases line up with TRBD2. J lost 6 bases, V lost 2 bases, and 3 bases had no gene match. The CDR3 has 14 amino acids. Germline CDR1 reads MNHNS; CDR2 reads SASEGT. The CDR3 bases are TGTGCCAGCAGTGAAACTAGCGGGAGTTGCGAGCAGTACTTC. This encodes CASSETSGSCEQYF.

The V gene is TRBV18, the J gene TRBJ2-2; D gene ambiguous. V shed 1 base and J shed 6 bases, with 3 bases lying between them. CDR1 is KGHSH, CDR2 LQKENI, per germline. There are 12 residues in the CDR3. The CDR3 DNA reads TGTGCCAGCTCACCACGGCCCGGGGAGCTGTTTTTT. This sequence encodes CASSPRPGELFF.

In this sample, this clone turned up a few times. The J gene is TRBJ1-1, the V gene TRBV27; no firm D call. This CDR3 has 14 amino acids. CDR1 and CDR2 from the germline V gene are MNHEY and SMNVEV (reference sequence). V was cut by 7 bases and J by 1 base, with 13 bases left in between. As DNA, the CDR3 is TGTGCCAGCACCCGACGGGCAGGGAACACTGAAGCTTTCTTT. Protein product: CASTRRAGNTEAFF.

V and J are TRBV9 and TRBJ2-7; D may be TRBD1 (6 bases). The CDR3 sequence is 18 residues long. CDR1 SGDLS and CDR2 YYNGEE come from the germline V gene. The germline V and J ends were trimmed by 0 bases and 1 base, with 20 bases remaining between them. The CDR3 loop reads CASSVAPQGQGQSYEQYF. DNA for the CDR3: TGTGCCAGCAGCGTAGCCCCCCAGGGGCAGGGCCAATCCTACGAGCAGTACTTC. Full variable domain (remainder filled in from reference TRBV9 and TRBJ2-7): DSGVTQTPKHLITATGQRVTLRCSPRSGDLSVYWYQQSLDQGLQFLIQYYNGEERAKGNILERFSAQQFPDLHSELNLSSLELGDSALYFCASSVAPQGQGQSYEQYFGPGTRLTVT.